A selection of T cell receptor beta chains follows, all from one sample in a study of blood T cell repertoires in COVID-19. Generated by immunoSEQ multiplex PCR, the TCRdb table keeps only in-frame clones and is missing some. The repertoire holds roughly 150,000 clones, approximately 80% seen once, with roughly 0.56% in the top ten. The sample consisted of peripheral blood. The receptors derive from a man aged 55 to 70 with acute or convalescent COVID-19. Both conserved end residues are part of each CDR3. D genes are given only for firm matches. Size values are once, few and many counts, or a class for expanded clones, and some rows have none.

-	TRBJ1-4	TRBV15	TRBD1	TGTGCCACCGCACCCGATGGGGGGACAGGCAAAAATGAAAAACTGTTTTTT	CATAPDGGTGKNEKLFF
once	TRBJ2-1	TRBV4-1	TRBD2	TGCGCCAGCAGCCAAGATGGGAGCGGGGGGGGCAATGAGCAGTTCTTC	CASSQDGSGGGNEQFF
once	TRBJ2-4	TRBV29-1	TRBD2	TGCAGCGTTACCCGGGGGGGTAAAAACATTCAGTACTTC	CSVTRGGKNIQYF
-	TRBJ2-2	TRBV7-2	TRBD2	TGTGCCAGCAGCTTGACTAGCGGGGGCGGGGTCACCGGGGAGCTGTTTTTT	CASSLTSGGGVTGELFF
-	TRBJ1-1	TRBV15	-	TGTGCCACCAGCAGAGCCTTGGAGGTCACTGAAGCTTTCTTT	CATSRALEVTEAFF
-	TRBJ1-6	TRBV5-6	TRBD1	TGTGCCAGCAGCTTGGGACAGGGCAATTCACCCCTCCACTTT	CASSLGQGNSPLHF
-	TRBJ1-3	TRBV9	-	TGTGCCAGCAGCGTAGCAGGTAACTCTGGAAACACCATATATTTT	CASSVAGNSGNTIYF
-	TRBJ2-5	TRBV6-5	-	TGTGCCAGTCAGGGAAGCCAAGAGACCCAGTACTTC	CASQGSQETQYF
few	TRBJ1-5	TRBV5-1	-	TGCGCCAGCAGCCCGTCCGGAGACCATAATCAGCCCCAGCATTTT	CASSPSGDHNQPQHF
-	TRBJ1-6	TRBV7-2	TRBD1	TGTGCCAGCAGGTACCCGACAGGGAGTGGCTCACCCCTCCACTTT	CASRYPTGSGSPLHF
-	TRBJ2-1	TRBV7-2	-	TGTGCCAGCAGCGACCGGGCCAGGGGATGGAATGAGCAGTTCTTC	CASSDRARGWNEQFF
-	TRBJ1-2	TRBV7-2	-	TGTGCCAGCAGCTCCCAAAGGGGGGGTAGCTATGGCTACACCTTC	CASSSQRGGSYGYTF
-	TRBJ1-4	TRBV9	-	TGTGCCAGCAGCGTAGCTGGGGGCGATGTTGAAAAACTGTTTTTT	CASSVAGGDVEKLFF
-	TRBJ2-1	TRBV6-1	TRBD2	TGTGCCAGCAGTGAAGTGTGGACTAGCGGGAGAAATGAGCAGTTCTTC	CASSEVWTSGRNEQFF
-	TRBJ1-1	TRBV12-3/TRBV12-4	TRBD1	TGTGCCAGCAGACGGGGACAGGGGGGAGCTTTCTTT	CASRRGQGGAFF
-	TRBJ2-7	TRBV6-2/TRBV6-3	-	TGTGCCAGCAGTTTCGCGTACGAGCAGTACTTC	CASSFAYEQYF
few	TRBJ1-2	TRBV2	-	TGTGCCAGCAGTACAGATATCTATGGCTACACCTTC	CASSTDIYGYTF
-	TRBJ1-4	TRBV7-9	TRBD1	TGTGCCAGCAGCTTAACAGGGGGAACGAATGAAAAACTGTTTTTT	CASSLTGGTNEKLFF
-	TRBJ2-1	TRBV19	TRBD1	TGTGCCAGTAGTTTGAAAGCCGGGGGACCAGGGGGCGGGGATGAGCAGTTCTTC	CASSLKAGGPGGGDEQFF
-	TRBJ1-6	TRBV19	-	TGTGCCAGTAGCATTAGCTCCTATAATTCACCCCTCCACTTT	CASSISSYNSPLHF
-	TRBJ2-1	TRBV5-4	TRBD2	TGTGCCAGCAGCCCTGCCGGGACTACAGGCTATGAGCAGTTCTTC	CASSPAGTTGYEQFF
-	TRBJ2-3	TRBV4-2	-	TGTGCCAGCAGCCAAGGTCTACAGGGCACAGATACGCAGTATTTT	CASSQGLQGTDTQYF
-	TRBJ1-6	TRBV25-1	TRBD1	TGTGCCAGCAGTGGAGCCGGGACAGCAATTTCACCCCTCCACTTT	CASSGAGTAISPLHF
-	TRBJ2-3	TRBV9	-	TGTGCCAGCAGCGCTTTGGGGGGGCCGGTAGATACGCAGTATTTT	CASSALGGPVDTQYF
-	TRBJ1-2	TRBV19	-	TGTGCCAGTCGACAGAACTATGGCTACACCTTC	CASRQNYGYTF
-	TRBJ1-2	TRBV9	TRBD1	TGTGCCAGCAGCGTAGCGGGACAGGGGGCTTATGGCTACACCTTC	CASSVAGQGAYGYTF
few	TRBJ1-5	TRBV27	TRBD1	TGTGCCAGCAGTTTAACAGGGGGAATAAATCAGCCCCAGCATTTT	CASSLTGGINQPQHF
few	TRBJ2-1	TRBV5-1	-	TGCGCCAGCAGCCGTACTAGGAGCTCCTACAATGAGCAGTTCTTC	CASSRTRSSYNEQFF
-	TRBJ2-1	TRBV7-2	TRBD2	TGTGCCAGCAGCTTAGCGGGACTACCTTACAATGAGCAGTTCTTC	CASSLAGLPYNEQFF
-	TRBJ2-7	TRBV18	-	TGTGCCAGCTCACCACGGACGGACACCTACGAGCAGTACTTC	CASSPRTDTYEQYF
-	TRBJ2-2	TRBV14	-	TGTGCCAGCAGCTACAGGGGACTCAACACCGGGGAGCTGTTTTTT	CASSYRGLNTGELFF
once	TRBJ2-5	TRBV5-1	TRBD2	TGCGCCAGCAGCGGTCTAGCGGGAGGGGACGCACGGGAGACCCAGTACTTC	CASSGLAGGDARETQYF
-	TRBJ1-6	TRBV3-1/TRBV3-2	TRBD1	TGTGCCAGCAGCCTGACAGGGGGCGCTTCACCCCTCCACTTT	CASSLTGGASPLHF
-	TRBJ2-4	TRBV19	-	TGTGCCAGTATGACAGAGGCTGTGGGCAAAAACATTCAGTACTTC	CASMTEAVGKNIQYF
-	TRBJ2-4	TRBV6-2/TRBV6-3	TRBD2	TGTGCCAGCAGCCAACGCCTAGCGGCAATAGCCAAAAACATTCAGTACTTC	CASSQRLAAIAKNIQYF
-	TRBJ2-7	TRBV28	TRBD2	TGTGCCAGCAGTTTGAGATTTGGGCAGACTAGCGGGAGTTACGAGCAGTACTTC	CASSLRFGQTSGSYEQYF
-	TRBJ2-6	TRBV19	-	TGTGCCAGTAGTACCACCGGGACAACCCTATATTCTGGGGCCAACGTCCTGACTTTC	CASSTTGTTLYSGANVLTF
-	TRBJ1-1	TRBV5-6	-	TGTGCCAGCAGTTTGATAAACAGTGAAGCTTTCTTT	CASSLINSEAFF
once	TRBJ2-2	TRBV11-2	-	TGTGCCAGCAGCTTAGAGCGACTACGTACCGGGGAGCTGTTTTTT	CASSLERLRTGELFF
-	TRBJ2-2	TRBV7-9	-	TGTGCCAGCAGCTTAGGGGGGCGAGGTCCCGGGGAGCTGTTTTTT	CASSLGGRGPGELFF
-	TRBJ1-4	TRBV7-2	-	TGTGCCACCAGAGACAGCGCTGCAACTAATGAAAAACTGTTTTTT	CATRDSAATNEKLFF
-	TRBJ1-1	TRBV3-1/TRBV3-2	-	TGTGCCAGCAGCCAAGTCCCTGACTTGCTCTTT	CASSQVPDLLF
once	TRBJ2-1	TRBV6-4	TRBD1	TGTGCCAGCAGTTGGACAGGGGGCTACAATGAGCAGTTCTTC	CASSWTGGYNEQFF
-	TRBJ1-5	TRBV30	-	TGTGCCTGGGGGGTAGGCGGAAACAATCAGCCCCAGCATTTT	CAWGVGGNNQPQHF
-	TRBJ1-2	TRBV5-1	TRBD1	TGCGCCAGCAGCTTGGGGGACAGCAACTATGGCTACACCTTC	CASSLGDSNYGYTF
-	TRBJ1-5	TRBV2	TRBD1	TGTGCCAGCAGTCGGACAGGGTATAGCAATCAGCCCCAGCATTTT	CASSRTGYSNQPQHF
-	TRBJ2-1	TRBV4-3	TRBD2	TGCGCCAGCAGCCAAATGCAGAAAGCTAGCGGGAGCCATGAGCAGTTCTTC	CASSQMQKASGSHEQFF
-	TRBJ1-4	TRBV19	TRBD1	TGTGCCAGTACGGGAACAGGGGCGGGAGAAAAACTGTTTTTT	CASTGTGAGEKLFF
-	TRBJ2-7	TRBV30	-	TGTGCCTGGAGGGTAGCAGGGCTCTCCGAGCAGTACTTC	CAWRVAGLSEQYF
-	TRBJ1-3	TRBV4-1	TRBD1	TGCGCCAGCAGCCAAGGACAGGGAAACTCTGGAAACACCATATATTTT	CASSQGQGNSGNTIYF
-	TRBJ2-1	TRBV11-3	-	TGTGCCAGCAGCTTAGAAGGTCAGGGGCGCTACAATGAGCAGTTCTTC	CASSLEGQGRYNEQFF
-	TRBJ2-1	TRBV4-2	-	TGTGCCAGCAGCCCCCGGAGGTTCCCAAGCTCCTACAATGAGCAGTTCTTC	CASSPRRFPSSYNEQFF
few	TRBJ1-1	TRBV10-3	-	TGTGCCAACAAACGGACAGAGAACACTGAAGCTTTCTTT	CANKRTENTEAFF
once	TRBJ1-2	TRBV27	TRBD1	TGTGCCAGCAGTTTAGATGGACAGGGGGCGAATTACTACGGCTACACCTTC	CASSLDGQGANYYGYTF
-	TRBJ2-3	TRBV2	TRBD2	TGTGCCAGCATAGAGTTCTCGACTAGCGTCACAGATACGCAGTATTTT	CASIEFSTSVTDTQYF
-	TRBJ2-7	TRBV6-6	-	TGTGCCAGCAGTTACCCCCAGGTCGCAGCCTACGAGCAGTACTTC	CASSYPQVAAYEQYF
few	TRBJ2-7	TRBV5-4	-	TGTGCCAGCAGCCGCTCCAAGGGGTTTGTCTACGAGCAGTACTTC	CASSRSKGFVYEQYF
-	TRBJ1-3	TRBV7-2	-	TGTGCCAGCAGCTTAGGTCCGGGAACTGGAAACACCATATATTTT	CASSLGPGTGNTIYF
once	TRBJ1-5	TRBV7-9	-	TGTGCCAGCAGCCGTTTCGGGGGTGGTAATAGCAATCAGCCCCAGCATTTT	CASSRFGGGNSNQPQHF